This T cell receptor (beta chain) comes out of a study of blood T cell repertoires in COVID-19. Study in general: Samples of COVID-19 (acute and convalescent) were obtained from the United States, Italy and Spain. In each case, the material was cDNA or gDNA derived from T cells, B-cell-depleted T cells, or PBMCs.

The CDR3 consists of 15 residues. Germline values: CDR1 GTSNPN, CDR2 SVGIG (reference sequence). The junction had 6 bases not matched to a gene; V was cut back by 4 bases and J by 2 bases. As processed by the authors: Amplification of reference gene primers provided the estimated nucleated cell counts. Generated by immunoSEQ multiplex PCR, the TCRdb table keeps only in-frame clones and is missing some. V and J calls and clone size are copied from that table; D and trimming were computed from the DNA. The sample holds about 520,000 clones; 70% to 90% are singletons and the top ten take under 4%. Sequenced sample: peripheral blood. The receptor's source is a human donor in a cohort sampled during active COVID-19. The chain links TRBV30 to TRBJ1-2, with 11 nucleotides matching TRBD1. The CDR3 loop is CAWNLRDRGNYGYTF. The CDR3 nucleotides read TGTGCCTGGAATTTACGGGACAGGGGGAACTATGGCTACACCTTC.